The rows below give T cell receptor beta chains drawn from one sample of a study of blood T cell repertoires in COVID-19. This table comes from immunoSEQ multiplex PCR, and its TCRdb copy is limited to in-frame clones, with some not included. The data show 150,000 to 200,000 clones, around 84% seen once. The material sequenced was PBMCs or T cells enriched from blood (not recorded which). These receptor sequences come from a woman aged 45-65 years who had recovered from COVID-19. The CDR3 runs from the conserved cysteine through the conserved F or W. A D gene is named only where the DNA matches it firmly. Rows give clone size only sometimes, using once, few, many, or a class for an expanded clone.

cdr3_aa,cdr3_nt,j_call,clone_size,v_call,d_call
CATPIEWDKQPQHF,TGTGCCACCCCCATTGAGTGGGACAAACAGCCCCAGCATTTT,TRBJ1-5,-,TRBV24-1,-
CASSKPGGHETQYF,TGTGCCAGCAGTAAACCCGGGGGGCATGAGACCCAGTACTTC,TRBJ2-5,once,TRBV6-5,-
CASSRPGQGPGANVLTF,TGTGCCAGCAGCCGACCGGGACAGGGCCCTGGGGCCAACGTCCTGACTTTC,TRBJ2-6,-,TRBV14,TRBD1
CASSSGVLGYGYTF,TGCGCCAGCAGCTCAGGGGTTTTGGGCTATGGCTACACCTTC,TRBJ1-2,-,TRBV5-1,-
CASSLRQGAGNTIYF,TGTGCCAGCAGCTTGAGGCAGGGGGCTGGAAACACCATATATTTT,TRBJ1-3,-,TRBV11-2,TRBD1
CASSRLQQVKSASEAFF,TGCGCCAGCAGCCGACTGCAACAGGTAAAGTCCGCATCTGAAGCTTTCTTT,TRBJ1-1,-,TRBV5-1,-
CASSGTSGRNEQYF,TGTGCCAGCAGCGGGACTAGCGGGAGGAACGAGCAGTACTTC,TRBJ2-7,-,TRBV14,TRBD2
CASSLGQGEYEQYF,TGTGCCAGCAGCTTGGGACAGGGGGAATACGAGCAGTACTTC,TRBJ2-7,-,TRBV7-6,TRBD1
CSVEVLGSWAYSNQPQHF,TGCAGCGTTGAGGTGCTCGGGAGTTGGGCGTATAGCAATCAGCCCCAGCATTTT,TRBJ1-5,-,TRBV29-1,-
CASSIAGGVVYGYTF,TGTGCCAGTAGTATAGCAGGGGGCGTCGTCTATGGCTACACCTTC,TRBJ1-2,-,TRBV19,TRBD1
CASSETAQGLFRGSNYGYTF,TGTGCCAGCAGTGAAACGGCGCAAGGTTTATTCAGGGGATCCAACTATGGCTACACCTTC,TRBJ1-2,-,TRBV6-4,-
CATSRDRGLGYGYTF,TGTGCCACCAGCAGAGATAGGGGGCTTGGGTATGGCTACACCTTC,TRBJ1-2,-,TRBV15,TRBD1
CATHPRGPGREQYF,TGTGCCACCCACCCCAGGGGCCCAGGGCGCGAGCAGTACTTC,TRBJ2-7,-,TRBV7-2,-
CASNRERRETQYF,TGTGCCAGCAACAGGGAAAGGAGAGAGACCCAGTACTTC,TRBJ2-5,few,TRBV7-2,-
CASSLAVGGSENIQYF,TGTGCCAGCAGCTTAGCGGTCGGGGGGTCGGAAAACATTCAGTACTTC,TRBJ2-4,-,TRBV7-2,TRBD2
CASSEDLYGYTF,TGTGCCAGCAGTGAAGATCTCTATGGCTACACCTTC,TRBJ1-2,-,TRBV6-1,-
CAIRGGGDSYNEQFF,TGTGCCATCAGGGGAGGGGGGGACTCCTACAATGAGCAGTTCTTC,TRBJ2-1,-,TRBV10-3,-
CASAERTGENYGYTF,TGTGCCAGCGCCGAGAGGACAGGCGAAAACTATGGCTACACCTTC,TRBJ1-2,-,TRBV28,TRBD1
CASSLSGSNTEAFF,TGTGCCAGCAGCTTATCGGGGAGTAACACTGAAGCTTTCTTT,TRBJ1-1,few,TRBV5-4,-
CASSDHREKLFF,TGTGCCAGCTCGGACCACAGGGAAAAACTGTTTTTT,TRBJ1-4,-,TRBV2,-
CASSQIAGTEAFF,TGTGCCAGCAGCCAAATAGCTGGCACTGAAGCTTTCTTT,TRBJ1-1,-,TRBV3-1/TRBV3-2,-
CASSGRGSQPQHF,TGTGCCAGCAGCGGCCGTGGCTCGCAGCCCCAGCATTTT,TRBJ1-5,once,TRBV7-2,-
CASSHVAGPTDTQYF,TGCGCCAGCAGCCACGTAGCGGGGCCCACAGATACGCAGTATTTT,TRBJ2-3,-,TRBV4-3,TRBD2
CASSLGQGAEAFF,TGTGCCAGCTCCTTGGGACAGGGGGCGGAAGCTTTCTTT,TRBJ1-1,-,TRBV18,TRBD1
CATSSGLAGTLTGYEQYF,TGTGCCACCAGCAGTGGACTAGCGGGAACCTTAACGGGCTACGAGCAGTACTTC,TRBJ2-7,-,TRBV15,TRBD2
CASSPGQGDSPLHF,TGTGCCAGTAGTCCGGGACAGGGTGATTCACCCCTCCACTTT,TRBJ1-6,-,TRBV19,TRBD1
CASSYTGTHTGELFF,TGCGCCAGCAGCTATACCGGGACTCACACCGGGGAGCTGTTTTTT,TRBJ2-2,-,TRBV5-1,-
CASSLLAGGPDTQYF,TGTGCCAGCAGCTTACTAGCGGGGGGGCCAGATACGCAGTATTTT,TRBJ2-3,-,TRBV7-3,TRBD2
CASSLSPRGSYYEQYF,TGTGCCAGCAGCTTAAGCCCGCGGGGGAGCTACTACGAGCAGTACTTC,TRBJ2-7,-,TRBV7-9,TRBD2
CASSRGGVLYGYTF,TGTGCCAGCAGTAGGGGGGGAGTCCTTTATGGCTACACCTTC,TRBJ1-2,-,TRBV6-2/TRBV6-3,-
CASSVGGSPYTEAFF,TGTGCCAGCAGTGTGGGCGGGAGCCCTTACACTGAAGCTTTCTTT,TRBJ1-1,-,TRBV25-1,-
CASSPGQGRGSPLHF,TGTGCCAGCAGCCCCGGACAGGGTAGGGGTTCACCCCTCCACTTT,TRBJ1-6,-,TRBV7-2,TRBD1
CAISESFQDTGELFF,TGTGCCATCAGTGAGTCGTTTCAGGACACCGGGGAGCTGTTTTTT,TRBJ2-2,-,TRBV10-3,-
CASSSGQGVAKNIQYF,TGTGCCAGCAGCTCGGGACAGGGGGTGGCCAAAAACATTCAGTACTTC,TRBJ2-4,-,TRBV7-2,TRBD1
CASTRTSGYNEQFF,TGTGCCAGCACACGGACTAGCGGTTACAATGAGCAGTTCTTC,TRBJ2-1,-,TRBV7-9,TRBD2
CASTDSPTNEKLFF,TGTGCCAGTACCGACAGTCCAACTAATGAAAAACTGTTTTTT,TRBJ1-4,few,TRBV19,-
CASSQEVTGIVIEKLFF,TGCGCCAGCAGCCAAGAGGTGACAGGGATCGTTATAGAAAAACTGTTTTTT,TRBJ1-4,-,TRBV4-1,TRBD1
CASSFGQGNNSPLHF,TGTGCCAGCAGTTTTGGACAGGGGAATAATTCACCCCTCCACTTT,TRBJ1-6,-,TRBV28,TRBD1
CSVGSAGNTEAFF,TGCAGCGTTGGAAGCGCGGGGAACACTGAAGCTTTCTTT,TRBJ1-1,-,TRBV29-1,-
CASSQDDTAASNQPQHF,TGTGCCAGCAGCCAAGATGATACAGCCGCTAGCAATCAGCCCCAGCATTTT,TRBJ1-5,-,TRBV4-2,-
CAIRGSARMNTEAFF,TGTGCCATAAGGGGGTCGGCGAGGATGAACACTGAAGCTTTCTTT,TRBJ1-1,few,TRBV10-3,-
CASSLSAVTTSPLHF,TGTGCCAGCAGTTTATCGGCGGTCACTACTTCACCCCTCCACTTT,TRBJ1-6,-,TRBV27,-
CASSERERETQYF,TGTGCCAGCAGTGAAAGGGAGCGAGAGACCCAGTACTTC,TRBJ2-5,-,TRBV6-1,-